The clone carrying this T cell receptor beta chain was recorded only once. The antigen remains undetermined. The genomic DNA of each subset was split evenly across several immunoSEQ plates. TCRdb keeps only in-frame clones here, not all; method: immunoSEQ multiplex PCR. This table holds 850,000 to 1,200,000 clones, roughly 80% found once. This sample was included in a study of shared clonotypes between healthy human individuals. Notes on the study in general: Only a few donors were included, so the genetic and exposure-history diversity represented was limited. Naive CD4 clonotypes overlapped across a few donors at approximately 5.3%.

V shed 3 bases and J shed 4 bases, with 12 bases lying between them. The CDR3 totals 14 residues. Germline loops: CDR1 LNHDA, CDR2 SQIVND (reference sequence). The receptor's source is a man younger than 35 in good health. The J gene is TRBJ1-2, the V gene TRBV19; weak D call: TRBD1 (6 bases). Material for sequencing was memory CD4+ T cells sorted from blood. Stated subset: CD45RA-negative fraction. The DNA of the CDR3 is TGTGCCAGTAGTATCGCAGGGGTATTCTATGGCTACACCTTC. Its translation is CASSIAGVFYGYTF.